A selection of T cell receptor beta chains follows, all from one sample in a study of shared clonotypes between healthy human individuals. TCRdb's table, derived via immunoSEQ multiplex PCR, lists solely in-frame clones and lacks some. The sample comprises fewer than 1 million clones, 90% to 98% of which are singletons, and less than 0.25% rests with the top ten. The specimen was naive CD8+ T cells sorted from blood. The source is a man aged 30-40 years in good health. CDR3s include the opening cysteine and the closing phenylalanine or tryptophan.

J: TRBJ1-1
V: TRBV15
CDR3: CATSRVGGSAFF

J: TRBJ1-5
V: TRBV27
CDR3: CASSLDGFGNQPQHF

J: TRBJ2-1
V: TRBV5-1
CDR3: CASSWGTGAKHYNEQFF

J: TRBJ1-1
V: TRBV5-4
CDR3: CASSLDAGRNTEAFF

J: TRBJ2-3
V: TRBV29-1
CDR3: CSVGSHLDRDVTDTQYF

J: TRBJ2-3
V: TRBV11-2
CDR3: CASRGQLTSTDTQYF

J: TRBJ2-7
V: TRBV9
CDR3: CASSVFPGGGYEQYF

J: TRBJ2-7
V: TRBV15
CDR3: CATSRGRGVAYEQYF

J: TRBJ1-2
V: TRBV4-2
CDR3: CASSQVGQGLYGYTF

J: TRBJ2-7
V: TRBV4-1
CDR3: CASSQERREPSYEQYF

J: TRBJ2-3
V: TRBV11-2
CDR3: CASSLIPGSDTQYF

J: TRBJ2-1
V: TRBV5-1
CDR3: CASSLVEYEQFF

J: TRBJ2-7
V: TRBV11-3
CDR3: CASSLGGHREQYF

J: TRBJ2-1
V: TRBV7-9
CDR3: CASRLGTADEQFF

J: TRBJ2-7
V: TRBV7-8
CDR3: CASSIKRDRDYEQYF

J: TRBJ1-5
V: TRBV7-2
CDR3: CASSWQGVGNQPQHF

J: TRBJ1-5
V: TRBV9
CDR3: CASSGTGGNQPQHF

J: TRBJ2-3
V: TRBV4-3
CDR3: CASSQQGMSTDTQYF

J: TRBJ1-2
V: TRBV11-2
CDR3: CASSSREYRPGGQYYTF

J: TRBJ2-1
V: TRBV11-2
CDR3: CASSLELAGGYNEQFF

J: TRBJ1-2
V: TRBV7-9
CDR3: CASSFTGGLLPNYGYTF

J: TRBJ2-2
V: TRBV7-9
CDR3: CASSRISANTGELFF

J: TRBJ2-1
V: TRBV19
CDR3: CASSMKRGDSNEQFF

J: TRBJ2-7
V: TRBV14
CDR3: CASSQMTGGYEQYF

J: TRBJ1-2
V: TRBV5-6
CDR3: CASSFGGLGYGYTF

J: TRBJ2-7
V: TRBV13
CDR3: CASSGGGSYEQYF

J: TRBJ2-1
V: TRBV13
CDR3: CASSLDPSSGRTNEQFF

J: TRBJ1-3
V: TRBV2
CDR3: CASRSGAGLDTIYF

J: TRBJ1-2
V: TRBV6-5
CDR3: CASSLGQGVYGYTF

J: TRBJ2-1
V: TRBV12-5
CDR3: CASGLGDGYNEQFF

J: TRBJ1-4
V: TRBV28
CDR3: CASSFLQYGFGTNEKLFF